The entry that follows covers one T cell receptor beta chain sequence. Other nucleotide sequences in the sample specify the same CDR3. CDR1 and CDR2 from the germline V gene are DFQATT and SNEGSKA (reference sequence). CDR3 size: 11 residues. Trimming left V 6 bases short and J 4 bases short, with 7 bases between. In the study's own analysis: Nucleated cell counts were estimated from reference gene primer amplification. Here immunoSEQ multiplex PCR was the method, and the copy in TCRdb shows in-frame clones only, minus some. V and J calls and clone size are copied from that table; D and trimming were computed from the DNA. The sample consists of hundreds of thousands of clones, approximately 91% of them appearing once. The data originate from a study of blood T cell repertoires in COVID-19. Study context: Whether acute or convalescent, the COVID-19 samples came from the United States, Italy and Spain. The cDNA or gDNA used as material had been derived from T cells, B-cell-depleted T cells, or PBMCs.

The sample consisted of peripheral blood. The chain couples TRBV20-1 to TRBJ2-1; D gene uncertain. This clonotype was obtained from a man younger than 35 with active or convalescent COVID-19. The CDR3 here is CSATLYNEQFF. The CDR3 region has the DNA TGCAGTGCAACTTTATACAATGAGCAGTTCTTC.